This passage covers 21 T cell receptor beta chains from one sample sequenced in a study of blood T cells in healthy people across ages. Primed by a sample-barcoded 5' primer and a J-beta primer mix, a second PCR proceeded for 7 to 11 cycles. TCRdb redid the calling of the 5' RACE reads with MiXCR, one entry per CDR3 protein. The data show some 1.1 million distinct CDR3 sequences, 35% to 40% seen once. Material for sequencing was blood. These receptors were taken from a man in his late teens or twenties in good health.

This clonotype showed up just a few times. The CDR3 DNA reads TGTGCCAGCAGCCAAGATAGCCAAGGGCGCTATGGCTACACCTTC. This translates into CASSQDSQGRYGYTF. The chain combines TRBV3-1 with TRBJ1-2; D gene uncertain. CDR1 and CDR2 from the germline V gene are LGHDT and YNNKEL (reference sequence). The V and J ends lost 0 bases and 4 bases respectively, with 12 bases between them. The CDR3 spans 15 residues.

The V gene is TRBV3-1, the J gene TRBJ2-3; 10 nucleotides agree with TRBD1. The ends lost 1 base at V and 3 bases at J; junction bases unmatched: 1. The CDR3 totals 15 residues. Germline V gene data show CDR1 as LGHDT and CDR2 as YNNKEL (reference sequence). For the CDR3, the DNA is TGTGCCAGCAGCCAAGTGGGACAGGGGACAGATACGCAGTATTTT. Its protein product is CASSQVGQGTDTQYF.

The chain joins TRBV10-3 to TRBJ2-3; possibly TRBD1 or TRBD2 for D (5 bases each). Trimming removed 4 bases at V and 3 bases at J, with 11 bases between. This CDR3 is 14 amino acids long. Germline V gives CDR1 ENHRY, CDR2 SYGVKD. The CDR3 DNA reads as TGTGCCATCAGTGCGGGGCAGCCAACAGATACGCAGTATTTT. It is translated as CAISAGQPTDTQYF.

This chain joins TRBV6-5 and TRBJ2-7, with 9 positions matching TRBD1. Germline CDR1 and CDR2: MNHEY and SVGAGI. The CDR3 is 14 residues long. The J segment lost 7 bases and the V segment lost 7 bases, leaving 11 bases of the junction unmatched. For the CDR3, the DNA is TGTGCCAGCAAGCCGGGACAGGGCTACAATGAGCAGTACTTC. Translating it yields CASKPGQGYNEQYF.

The gene calls are TRBV7-9 and TRBJ2-3; the D gene could be TRBD1 or TRBD2 (5 bases each). V was pared by 0 bases and J by 2 bases, with 12 bases between. The CDR3 covers 16 residues. Germline V gene lookup returns CDR1 SEHNR and CDR2 FQNEAQ (reference sequence). The CDR3 sequence is CASSLARDRDTDTQYF. The CDR3 DNA reads TGTGCCAGCAGCTTAGCTCGGGACCGCGACACAGATACGCAGTATTTT. The entire variable domain, with the rest obtained from reference TRBV7-9 and TRBJ2-3, is as follows: DTGVSQNPRHKITKRGQNVTFRCDPISEHNRLYWYRQTLGQGPEFLTYFQNEAQLEKSRLLSDRFSAERPKGSFSTLEIQRTEQGDSAMYLCASSLARDRDTDTQYFGPGTRLTVL.

This clonotype was counted only a few times. The chain recombines TRBV7-2 with TRBJ2-1, with TRBD2 matching over 8 bases. The germline V gene encodes CDR1 SGHTA and CDR2 FQGNSA. Trimming removed 1 base from V and 5 bases from J; junction bases left unmatched: 10. The CDR3 runs 17 residues. The CDR3 loop reads CASSLVTGRGGHNEQFF. The CDR3 region has the DNA TGTGCCAGCAGCTTAGTCACTGGTCGGGGGGGGCACAATGAGCAGTTCTTC.

The chain joins TRBV18 to TRBJ2-5, with no clear D. CDR3 size: 13 residues. Germline loops: CDR1 KGHSH, CDR2 LQKENI. The germline V and J ends were trimmed by 6 bases and 3 bases, with 11 bases remaining between them. The CDR3 is CASSQNSEETQYF. In DNA, the CDR3 is TGTGCCAGCTCCCAAAACAGCGAAGAGACCCAGTACTTC.

For the CDR3, the DNA is TGCAGTGCTAGATGGACAGGGGTCGAGCAGTACTTC. As protein: CSARWTGVEQYF. The genes are TRBV20-1 and TRBJ2-4; 9 nucleotides agree with TRBD1. The J call is uncertain, as TRBJ2-7 better fits the DNA end. In germline, CDR1 is DFQATT, CDR2 SNEGSKA (reference sequence). The CDR3 covers 12 residues.

This chain joins TRBV12-3 or TRBV12-4 and TRBJ1-4; D remains unclear. The CDR3 is made up of 13 amino acids. V was pared by 5 bases and J by 5 bases, with 9 bases between. CDR3 DNA sequence: TGTGCCAGCAGTGTGGCGGAAAATGAAAAACTGTTTTTT. It specifies CASSVAENEKLFF.

The chain joins TRBV20-1 to TRBJ2-7; TRBD1 agrees at 8 bases. There are 15 residues in the CDR3. V was clipped by 0 bases and J by 4 bases; unmatched bases: 8. Germline CDR1 DFQATT, CDR2 SNEGSKA (reference sequence). In nucleotides, the CDR3 is TGCAGTGCTAGAGATTACCAGGGGGCGTTTTACGAGCAGTACTTC. This encodes CSARDYQGAFYEQYF.

The rearrangement joins TRBV4-2 to TRBJ2-5; 8 bases line up with TRBD2. J gave up 4 bases and V 4 bases, and 5 bases lay outside the gene matches. CDR3 length: 14 residues. Germline lookup yields CDR1 LGHNA and CDR2 YNFKEQ. The CDR3 DNA follows: TGTGCCAGCAGCCCGGGGGGGCGTGGAGAGACCCAGTACTTC. Its translation: CASSPGGRGETQYF.

This clonotype occurred a few times. This chain connects TRBV9 to TRBJ1-5; D ambiguous. Germline lookup yields CDR1 SGDLS and CDR2 YYNGEE. This CDR3 has 14 residues. V was pared by 3 bases and J by 4 bases, with 11 bases between. The DNA of the CDR3 is TGTGCCAGCAGCGCCAACGGAGGGAATCAGCCCCAGCATTTT. Translating it yields CASSANGGNQPQHF.

CDR3: CASSQAGGYEQFF. The CDR3 nucleotides read TGCGCCAGCAGCCAAGCGGGTGGGTATGAGCAGTTCTTC. The chain has TRBV4-3 and TRBJ2-1, with D hard to call. This CDR3 is 13 amino acids long. Germline CDR1 and CDR2: LGHNA and YSLEER. The V and J ends lost 1 base and 8 bases respectively, with 9 bases between them.

The V gene is TRBV27, the J gene TRBJ2-4; the D is unclear. The tail of the sequence fits TRBJ2-7 better, so the J call may be wrong. Germline values: CDR1 MNHEY, CDR2 SMNVEV (reference sequence). The CDR3 runs to 14 residues. The chain's CDR3 is CASAPTTDGYEQYF. The CDR3 DNA reads TGTGCCAGCGCGCCCACGACGGACGGGTACGAGCAGTACTTC.

This clonotype has more than one count but fewer than ten. The chain employs TRBV29-1 and TRBJ2-1; 11 bases line up with TRBD2. CDR1 SQVTM and CDR2 ANQGSEA come from the germline V gene. The V gene end was trimmed by 8 bases and the J gene end by 8 bases; junction bases not matched to a gene: 8. The CDR3 spans 13 residues. CDR3 sequence reads: CSLIAGGPHEQFF. The CDR3 DNA reads as TGCAGCCTCATAGCGGGGGGGCCGCATGAGCAGTTCTTC.

The chain couples TRBV4-1 to TRBJ1-5; D call uncertain. The CDR3 has 16 amino acids. Germline V lookup: CDR1 MGHRA, CDR2 YSYEKL. V shed 3 bases and J shed 5 bases, with 17 bases lying between them. The DNA of the CDR3 is TGCGCCAGCAGCCACGGGGAGGGCTTTCGTGATCAGCCCCAGCATTTT. This translates into CASSHGEGFRDQPQHF.

Ten or more counts support this clonotype. The chain recombines TRBV4-2 with TRBJ2-5; the D is unclear. This CDR3 comprises 15 residues. Germline V gene sequence: CDR1 LGHNA, CDR2 YNFKEQ. Trimming took 0 bases from V and 5 from J, leaving 13 bases between them. CDR3 loop: CASSQDLRVTETQYF. For the CDR3, the DNA is TGTGCCAGCAGCCAAGATCTTCGGGTAACGGAGACCCAGTACTTC.

In regard to this clonotype: Its ends do not fully match the called genes, so a read error is possible. The chain is built from TRBV19 and TRBJ2-1; D remains ambiguous. Germline V gene data show CDR1 as LNHDA and CDR2 as SQIVND (reference sequence). The CDR3 loop spans 11 amino acids. CDR3 sequence (DNA): TGTGCCAGTAATATAGGACGGGCGCAGTTCTTC. It yields the protein CASNIGRAQFF.

There are many counts of this clonotype. This sequence joins TRBV7-2 and TRBJ2-5, with a possible D match to TRBD1 (6 bases). V was cut by 2 bases and J by 10 bases, with 17 bases left in between. The CDR3 covers 14 residues. Per the germline V gene, CDR1 is SGHTA and CDR2 is FQGNSA. The chain's CDR3 is CASSLYGTYQVQYF. CDR3 coding DNA: TGTGCCAGCAGCTTATATGGGACATACCAAGTCCAGTACTTC. The full variable domain, its missing parts supplied by reference TRBV7-2 and TRBJ2-5, is GAGVSQSPSNKVTEKGKDVELRCDPISGHTALYWYRQSLGQGLEFLIYFQGNSAPDKSGLPSDRFSAERTGGSVSTLTIQRTQQEDSAVYLCASSLYGTYQVQYFGPGTRLLVL.

This clonotype was observed once. This sequence joins TRBV3-1 and TRBJ1-1; D uncertain. The germline CDR1 and CDR2 sequences are LGHDT and YNNKEL (reference sequence). Deletions cut 3 bases from V and 9 bases from J, with 11 bases between. The CDR3 extends over 12 amino acids. The CDR3 coding sequence is TGTGCCAGCAGCCAGCATAAGGCCCAAGCTTTCTTT. Its protein product is CASSQHKAQAFF.

The chain uses TRBV9 and TRBJ2-2; D assignment may be TRBD1 or TRBD2 (6 bases each). Germline CDR1 and CDR2: SGDLS and YYNGEE. The CDR3 runs 17 residues. Deletions cut 4 bases from V and 2 bases from J, with 18 bases between. The CDR3 here is CASSPRGGQDNTGELFF. The CDR3, as DNA: TGTGCCAGCAGCCCGCGAGGGGGGCAGGATAACACCGGGGAGCTGTTTTTT.